Listed below are T cell receptor beta chains from one sample, sequenced in a study of post-analysis software for immune sequencing data. Using its own MiXCR run on the PCR reads, TCRdb lists one record per CDR3 protein. The table lists roughly 670,000 distinct CDR3 sequences, approximately 59% of them singletons. The sequenced sample was blood. All receptors come from a girl aged 2 to 9 with multiple sclerosis. Both conserved end residues are part of each CDR3. The D gene is left open where the match is weak. Only part of the rows carry a size: once, few, many, or a class if the clone is expanded.

few,NA,TRBJ2-5,TRBV12-3/TRBV12-4,TGTGCCAGCAGTTTTGATGGGGAGACCCAGTACTTC,CASSFDGETQYF
once,TRBD1,TRBJ1-1,TRBV6-2/TRBV6-3,TGTGCCAGCAGTTTCGGGACAGGGAGCGCTTTCTTT,CASSFGTGSAFF
NA,NA,TRBJ2-5,TRBV12-3/TRBV12-4,TGTGCCAGCGGGGGTTCGGGTGCGACCCAGTACTTC,CASGGSGATQYF
NA,TRBD2,TRBJ2-1,TRBV3-1,TGTGCCAGCAGCTATAGCGGGGGGGCCCAGAATGAGCAGTTCTTC,CASSYSGGAQNEQFF
NA,NA,TRBJ2-1,TRBV20-1,TGCAGTGCTAGAGATACGGTTATCACTCCCAATGAGCAGTTCTTC,CSARDTVITPNEQFF
few,TRBD2,TRBJ2-1,TRBV7-9,TGTGCCAGCAGCTTTTATGCTAGCGGGAGCTATGAGCAGTTCTTC,CASSFYASGSYEQFF
NA,NA,TRBJ2-2,TRBV6-2/TRBV6-3,TGTGCCAGCAGCGACAGGACCCCGGCCCACACCGGGGAGCTGTTTTTT,CASSDRTPAHTGELFF
NA,NA,TRBJ2-3,TRBV7-9,TGTGCCAGCAGCTCCCCCCGATCCACAGATACGCAGTATTTT,CASSSPRSTDTQYF
NA,NA,TRBJ1-2,TRBV27,TGTGCCAGCAGTCCCTCCCGCGGAAATGACGGCTTCTATGGCTACACCTTC,CASSPSRGNDGFYGYTF
NA,NA,TRBJ2-7,TRBV9,TGTGCCAGCAGCGTATATGGGACTCAGTCCTACGAGCAGTACTTC,CASSVYGTQSYEQYF
NA,NA,TRBJ1-2,TRBV6-1,TGTGCCAGCAGTGCGCCACAGCAGAACTATGGCTACACCTTC,CASSAPQQNYGYTF
NA,NA,TRBJ2-4,TRBV12-3/TRBV12-4,TGTGCCAGCAGTTTGAACCCGTCGGGAAACATTCAGTACTTC,CASSLNPSGNIQYF
NA,NA,TRBJ1-5,TRBV3-1,TGTGCCAGCAGCCAACAGGGCAGTCATCAGCCCCAGCATTTT,CASSQQGSHQPQHF
once,TRBD2,TRBJ2-3,TRBV18,TGTGCCAGCTCACCAGCGGCGGGGGGGTCCACAGATACGCAGTATTTT,CASSPAAGGSTDTQYF
few,TRBD1,TRBJ2-7,TRBV6-2/TRBV6-3,TGTGCCAGCAGTTGGGACAGGCATGTCGAGCAGTACTTC,CASSWDRHVEQYF
NA,NA,TRBJ2-1,TRBV15,TGTGCCACCAGCCCCCGAGGTGGCGGGAATTTCAATGAGCAGTTCTTC,CATSPRGGGNFNEQFF
few,NA,TRBJ2-1,TRBV24-1,TGTGCCACCAGTGATTTAAAGGAGGAGCAGTTCTTC,CATSDLKEEQFF
few,NA,TRBJ1-2,TRBV5-1,TGCGCCAGCAGCTATAAAGAGGCAGGGATAAACTATGGCTACACCTTC,CASSYKEAGINYGYTF
NA,TRBD2,TRBJ2-3,TRBV3-1,TGTGCCAGCAGCCCGACTAGCGGGACCCGCCCTAGCACAGATACGCAGTATTTT,CASSPTSGTRPSTDTQYF
NA,NA,TRBJ2-1,TRBV27,TGTGCCAGCAGTCACCTAACAATGCCCGGGAAGTACAATGAGCAGTTCTTC,CASSHLTMPGKYNEQFF
NA,NA,TRBJ2-5,TRBV6-1,TGTGCCAGCAGTGGAAGTACAGGGAAAGAGACCCAGTACTTC,CASSGSTGKETQYF
NA,NA,TRBJ1-2,TRBV12-3/TRBV12-4,TGTGCCAGCAGGGCCGGGGGGGGCTATGGCTACACCTTC,CASRAGGGYGYTF
NA,TRBD2,TRBJ2-1,TRBV18,TGTGCCAGCTCACCTGACTTAGCGGGAGGCTACTACAATGAGCAGTTCTTC,CASSPDLAGGYYNEQFF
NA,NA,TRBJ1-5,TRBV4-1,TGCGCCAGCAGCCGGACTCAGCCCCAGCATTTT,CASSRTQPQHF
NA,TRBD2,TRBJ2-1,TRBV15,TGTGCCACCAGCAGTATCGGGACTAGCCTCTACGATGAGCAGTTCTTC,CATSSIGTSLYDEQFF
NA,TRBD1,TRBJ1-2,TRBV5-5,TGTGCCAGCAGCCTGGGACAGGGGGAATCAGGCTACACCTTC,CASSLGQGESGYTF
NA,NA,TRBJ2-1,TRBV29-1,TGCAGCGTCCCCCAGCGGAACTACAATGAGCAGTTCTTC,CSVPQRNYNEQFF
few,NA,TRBJ2-5,TRBV29-1,TGCAGCGTTGTCCTAGGGTTTCTACAAGAGACCCAGTACTTC,CSVVLGFLQETQYF